A selection of T cell receptor beta chains follows, all from one sample in a study of shared clonotypes between healthy human individuals. Using immunoSEQ multiplex PCR, the repertoire was profiled, and TCRdb retains in-frame clones only, with some absent. The table shows around 2.3 million clones, with about 94% occurring only once. The source material was naive CD4+ T cells sorted from blood. The receptor source for this set is a man aged 18-30 years in good health. Each CDR3 is given with its conserved first and last residue. The D gene is left open where the match is weak. Clone size is given for some rows only: seen once, a few or many times, or a class if the clone is expanded.

v_call: TRBV5-4; d_call: TRBD1; clone_size: -; j_call: TRBJ1-1; cdr3_aa: CASSIQGALTEAFF; cdr3_nt: TGTGCCAGCAGCATACAGGGGGCGTTAACTGAAGCTTTCTTT
v_call: TRBV2; d_call: -; clone_size: -; j_call: TRBJ2-1; cdr3_aa: CASSGVGRESYNEQFF; cdr3_nt: TGTGCCAGCAGTGGAGTAGGCAGGGAAAGTTACAATGAGCAGTTCTTC
v_call: TRBV7-2; d_call: -; clone_size: -; j_call: TRBJ2-3; cdr3_aa: CASSFDVGTDTQYF; cdr3_nt: TGTGCCAGCAGCTTTGACGTTGGCACAGATACGCAGTATTTT
v_call: TRBV7-8; d_call: TRBD1; clone_size: -; j_call: TRBJ2-6; cdr3_aa: CASSLWGTGTSAGANVLTF; cdr3_nt: TGTGCCAGCAGCTTATGGGGGACAGGGACCTCTGCTGGGGCCAACGTCCTGACTTTC
v_call: TRBV5-1; d_call: TRBD2; clone_size: -; j_call: TRBJ2-3; cdr3_aa: CASSFGTSGGPKATDTQYF; cdr3_nt: TGCGCCAGCAGTTTTGGGACTAGCGGGGGGCCGAAAGCGACTGATACGCAGTATTTT
v_call: TRBV6-5; d_call: -; clone_size: -; j_call: TRBJ2-7; cdr3_aa: CASSRTGNLIYEQYF; cdr3_nt: TGTGCCAGCAGCCGCACAGGTAACCTTATCTACGAGCAGTACTTC
v_call: TRBV4-3; d_call: TRBD1; clone_size: -; j_call: TRBJ2-3; cdr3_aa: CASSRGTGGTDTQYF; cdr3_nt: TGCGCCAGCAGCCGAGGGACAGGGGGCACAGATACGCAGTATTTT
v_call: TRBV6-5; d_call: -; clone_size: -; j_call: TRBJ2-7; cdr3_aa: CASSRTVSYEQYF; cdr3_nt: TGTGCCAGCAGTCGGACAGTCTCCTACGAGCAGTACTTC
v_call: TRBV5-4; d_call: -; clone_size: -; j_call: TRBJ2-3; cdr3_aa: CASSSPAGWDTQYF; cdr3_nt: TGTGCCAGCAGCTCCCCCGCAGGGTGGGATACGCAGTATTTT
v_call: TRBV7-2; d_call: -; clone_size: -; j_call: TRBJ2-7; cdr3_aa: CASSFGPQGSYEQYF; cdr3_nt: TGTGCCAGCAGCTTTGGTCCACAGGGAAGCTACGAGCAGTACTTC
v_call: TRBV5-4; d_call: -; clone_size: -; j_call: TRBJ2-2; cdr3_aa: CASSPTDLNTGELFF; cdr3_nt: TGTGCCAGCAGCCCAACCGATCTGAACACCGGGGAGCTGTTTTTT
v_call: TRBV28; d_call: TRBD1; clone_size: -; j_call: TRBJ2-7; cdr3_aa: CASSFLDRAQYF; cdr3_nt: TGTGCCAGCAGTTTCTTAGACAGGGCGCAGTACTTC
v_call: TRBV11-2; d_call: TRBD2; clone_size: -; j_call: TRBJ2-1; cdr3_aa: CASSSLAGSSYNEQFF; cdr3_nt: TGTGCCAGCAGCTCCTTAGCGGGGAGCTCCTACAATGAGCAGTTCTTC
v_call: TRBV7-2; d_call: -; clone_size: -; j_call: TRBJ2-1; cdr3_aa: CASSLAGYEQFF; cdr3_nt: TGTGCCAGCAGCTTGGCGGGGTATGAGCAGTTCTTC
v_call: TRBV10-3; d_call: TRBD1; clone_size: -; j_call: TRBJ1-1; cdr3_aa: CAISDGQGSTEAFF; cdr3_nt: TGTGCCATCAGTGATGGACAGGGGAGCACTGAAGCTTTCTTT
v_call: TRBV27; d_call: -; clone_size: -; j_call: TRBJ2-1; cdr3_aa: CASSLFLQPQRGAIEQFF; cdr3_nt: TGTGCCAGCAGTTTATTTCTCCAGCCCCAAAGGGGGGCGATTGAGCAGTTCTTC
v_call: TRBV19; d_call: -; clone_size: -; j_call: TRBJ1-5; cdr3_aa: CASSIVGGNQPQHF; cdr3_nt: TGTGCCAGTAGTATAGTGGGGGGTAATCAGCCCCAGCATTTT
v_call: TRBV19; d_call: -; clone_size: -; j_call: TRBJ1-2; cdr3_aa: CASSIGHPYGYTF; cdr3_nt: TGTGCCAGTAGTATCGGACACCCCTATGGCTACACCTTC
v_call: TRBV9; d_call: -; clone_size: -; j_call: TRBJ1-4; cdr3_aa: CASSVGPGGTNEKLFF; cdr3_nt: TGTGCCAGCAGCGTAGGGCCGGGCGGCACTAATGAAAAACTGTTTTTT
v_call: TRBV15; d_call: TRBD1; clone_size: -; j_call: TRBJ1-2; cdr3_aa: CATSQLGQPSLNYGYTF; cdr3_nt: TGTGCCACCAGCCAGCTGGGACAGCCTTCCCTTAACTATGGCTACACCTTC
v_call: TRBV6-5; d_call: -; clone_size: -; j_call: TRBJ1-4; cdr3_aa: CASSSTGTTNEKLFF; cdr3_nt: TGTGCCAGCAGTTCAACAGGGACAACTAATGAAAAACTGTTTTTT
v_call: TRBV30; d_call: TRBD2; clone_size: -; j_call: TRBJ2-3; cdr3_aa: CAWSESGLAGVRDTQYF; cdr3_nt: TGTGCCTGGAGTGAATCAGGACTAGCGGGAGTAAGAGATACGCAGTATTTT
v_call: TRBV7-3; d_call: TRBD1; clone_size: -; j_call: TRBJ1-2; cdr3_aa: CASSPGQGGYSGYTF; cdr3_nt: TGTGCCAGCAGCCCGGGACAGGGAGGTTACAGTGGCTACACCTTC
v_call: TRBV5-5; d_call: TRBD1; clone_size: -; j_call: TRBJ1-6; cdr3_aa: CASSFDRGFSYNSPLHF; cdr3_nt: TGTGCCAGCAGCTTCGACAGGGGGTTCTCCTATAATTCACCCCTCCACTTT
v_call: TRBV28; d_call: -; clone_size: -; j_call: TRBJ1-6; cdr3_aa: CASTSRPTGKVSYNSPLHF; cdr3_nt: TGTGCCAGCACTTCCCGACCGACAGGCAAGGTCTCCTATAATTCACCCCTCCACTTT
v_call: TRBV19; d_call: -; clone_size: -; j_call: TRBJ1-3; cdr3_aa: CASREGLYSGNTIYF; cdr3_nt: TGTGCCAGTAGGGAAGGACTGTACTCTGGAAACACCATATATTTT
v_call: TRBV6-5; d_call: TRBD1; clone_size: -; j_call: TRBJ1-6; cdr3_aa: CASSRAGTGNSPLHF; cdr3_nt: TGTGCCAGCAGTCGCGCCGGGACAGGGAATTCACCCCTCCACTTT
v_call: TRBV11-2; d_call: -; clone_size: -; j_call: TRBJ1-1; cdr3_aa: CASSREARVNTEAFF; cdr3_nt: TGTGCCAGCAGCCGGGAGGCCAGGGTAAACACTGAAGCTTTCTTT
v_call: TRBV28; d_call: -; clone_size: -; j_call: TRBJ2-1; cdr3_aa: CASSFGSQVGRDEQFF; cdr3_nt: TGTGCCAGCAGTTTCGGATCCCAGGTCGGTAGGGATGAGCAGTTCTTC
v_call: TRBV28; d_call: -; clone_size: -; j_call: TRBJ1-6; cdr3_aa: CASSSPGSFYSPLHF; cdr3_nt: TGTGCCAGCAGTTCGCCCGGGTCTTTTTATTCACCCCTCCACTTT
v_call: TRBV30; d_call: TRBD1; clone_size: -; j_call: TRBJ2-2; cdr3_aa: CAWGGQGAKYGELFF; cdr3_nt: TGTGCCTGGGGAGGACAGGGGGCTAAGTACGGGGAGCTGTTTTTT
v_call: TRBV4-3; d_call: -; clone_size: -; j_call: TRBJ2-7; cdr3_aa: CASSQDRGQIYEQYF; cdr3_nt: TGCGCCAGCAGCCAAGATCGGGGCCAAATCTACGAGCAGTACTTC
v_call: TRBV30; d_call: TRBD2; clone_size: once; j_call: TRBJ2-7; cdr3_aa: CAWRRRGGGLATSYEQYF; cdr3_nt: TGTGCCTGGAGGCGGAGAGGCGGGGGACTAGCGACCTCCTACGAGCAGTACTTC
v_call: TRBV23-1; d_call: TRBD1; clone_size: -; j_call: TRBJ1-5; cdr3_aa: CASSHDAGGHYQPQHF; cdr3_nt: TGCGCCAGCAGTCACGACGCAGGGGGCCACTATCAGCCCCAGCATTTT
v_call: TRBV5-1; d_call: -; clone_size: -; j_call: TRBJ2-2; cdr3_aa: CASSGGLIGELFF; cdr3_nt: TGCGCCAGCAGCGGGGGACTTATCGGGGAGCTGTTTTTT
v_call: TRBV10-1; d_call: -; clone_size: -; j_call: TRBJ1-4; cdr3_aa: CASSEWAPRGVFNEKLFF; cdr3_nt: TGCGCCAGCAGTGAATGGGCCCCAAGGGGCGTTTTTAATGAAAAACTGTTTTTT
v_call: TRBV5-4; d_call: -; clone_size: -; j_call: TRBJ2-1; cdr3_aa: CASSSRDSSSYNEQFF; cdr3_nt: TGTGCCAGCAGCTCCCGGGACTCTAGCTCCTACAATGAGCAGTTCTTC